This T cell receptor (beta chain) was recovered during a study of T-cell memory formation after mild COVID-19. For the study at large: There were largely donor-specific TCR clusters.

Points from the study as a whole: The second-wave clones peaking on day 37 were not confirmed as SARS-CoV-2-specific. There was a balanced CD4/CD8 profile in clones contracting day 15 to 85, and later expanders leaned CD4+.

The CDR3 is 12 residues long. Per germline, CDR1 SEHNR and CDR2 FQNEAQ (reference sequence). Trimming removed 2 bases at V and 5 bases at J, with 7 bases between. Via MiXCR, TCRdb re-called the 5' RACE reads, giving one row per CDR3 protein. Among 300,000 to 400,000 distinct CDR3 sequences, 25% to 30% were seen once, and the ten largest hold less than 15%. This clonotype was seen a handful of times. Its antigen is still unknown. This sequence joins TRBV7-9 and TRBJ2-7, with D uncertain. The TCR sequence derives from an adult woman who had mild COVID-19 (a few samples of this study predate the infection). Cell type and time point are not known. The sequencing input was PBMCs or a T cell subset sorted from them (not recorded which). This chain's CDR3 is CASSLSVDEQYF. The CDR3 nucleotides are TGTGCCAGCAGCTTATCGGTGGACGAGCAGTACTTC.